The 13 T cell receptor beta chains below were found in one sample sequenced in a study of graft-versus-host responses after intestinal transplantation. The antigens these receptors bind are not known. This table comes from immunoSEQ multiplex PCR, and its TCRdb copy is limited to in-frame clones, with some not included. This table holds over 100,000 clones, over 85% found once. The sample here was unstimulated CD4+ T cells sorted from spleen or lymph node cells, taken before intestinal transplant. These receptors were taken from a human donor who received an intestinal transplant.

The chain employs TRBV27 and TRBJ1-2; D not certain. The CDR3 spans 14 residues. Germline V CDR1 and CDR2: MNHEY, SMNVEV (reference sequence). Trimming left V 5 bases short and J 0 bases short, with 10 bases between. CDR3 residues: CASSHPRSNYGYTF. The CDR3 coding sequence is TGTGCCAGCAGTCACCCCCGTTCTAACTATGGCTACACCTTC.

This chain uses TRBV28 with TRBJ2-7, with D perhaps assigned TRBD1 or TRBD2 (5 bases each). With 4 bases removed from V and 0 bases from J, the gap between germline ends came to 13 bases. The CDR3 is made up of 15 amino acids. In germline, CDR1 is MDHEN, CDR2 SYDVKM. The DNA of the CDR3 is TGTGCCAGCAGTTCCGCCGGGACCTACTCCTACGAGCAGTACTTC. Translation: CASSSAGTYSYEQYF. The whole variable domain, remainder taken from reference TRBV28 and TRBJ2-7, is DVKVTQSSRYLVKRTGEKVFLECVQDMDHENMFWYRQDPGLGLRLIYFSYDVKMKEKGDIPEGYSVSREKKERFSLILESASTNQTSMYLCASSSAGTYSYEQYFGPGTRLTVT.

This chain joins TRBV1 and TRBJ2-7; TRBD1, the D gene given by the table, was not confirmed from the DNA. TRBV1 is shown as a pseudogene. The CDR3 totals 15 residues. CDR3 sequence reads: CTSSQDQDRVYEQYF. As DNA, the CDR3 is TGCACCAGCAGCCAAGATCAGGACAGAGTCTACGAGCAGTACTTC.

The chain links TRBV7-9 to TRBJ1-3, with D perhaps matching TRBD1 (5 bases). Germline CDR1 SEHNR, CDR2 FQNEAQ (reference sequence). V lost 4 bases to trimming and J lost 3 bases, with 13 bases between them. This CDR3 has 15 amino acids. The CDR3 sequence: CASSSQGSDGNTIYF. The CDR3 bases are TGTGCCAGCAGCTCTCAGGGAAGCGATGGAAACACCATATATTTT.

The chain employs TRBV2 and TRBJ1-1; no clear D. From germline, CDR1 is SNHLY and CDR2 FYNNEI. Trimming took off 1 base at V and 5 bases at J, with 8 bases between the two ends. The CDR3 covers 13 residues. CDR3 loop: CASSEDPRTEAFF. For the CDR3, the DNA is TGTGCCAGCAGTGAAGACCCTAGGACTGAAGCTTTCTTT.

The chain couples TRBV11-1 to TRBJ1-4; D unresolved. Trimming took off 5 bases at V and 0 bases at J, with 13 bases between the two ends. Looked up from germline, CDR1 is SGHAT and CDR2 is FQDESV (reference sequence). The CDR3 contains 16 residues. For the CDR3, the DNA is TGTGCCAGCAGCCTACGACCGGGCTCAACTAATGAAAAACTGTTTTTT. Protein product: CASSLRPGSTNEKLFF.

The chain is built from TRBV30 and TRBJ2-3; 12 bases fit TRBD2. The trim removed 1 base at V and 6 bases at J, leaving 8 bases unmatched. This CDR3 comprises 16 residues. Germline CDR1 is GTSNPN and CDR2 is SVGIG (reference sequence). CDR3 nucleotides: TGTGCCTGGAGTGCGGGACTAGCGGGTGGGTTCGATACGCAGTATTTT. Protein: CAWSAGLAGGFDTQYF.

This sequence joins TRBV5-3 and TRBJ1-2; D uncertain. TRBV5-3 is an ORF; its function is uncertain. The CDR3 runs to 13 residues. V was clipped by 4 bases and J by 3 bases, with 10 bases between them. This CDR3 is CARSRGRHYGYTF. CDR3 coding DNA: TGTGCCAGAAGCCGAGGACGGCACTATGGCTACACCTTC.

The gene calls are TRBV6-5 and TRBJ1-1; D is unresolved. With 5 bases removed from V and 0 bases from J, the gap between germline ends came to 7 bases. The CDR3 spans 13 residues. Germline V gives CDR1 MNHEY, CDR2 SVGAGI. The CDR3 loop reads CASSHYMNTEAFF. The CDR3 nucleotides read TGTGCCAGCAGTCACTATATGAACACTGAAGCTTTCTTT.

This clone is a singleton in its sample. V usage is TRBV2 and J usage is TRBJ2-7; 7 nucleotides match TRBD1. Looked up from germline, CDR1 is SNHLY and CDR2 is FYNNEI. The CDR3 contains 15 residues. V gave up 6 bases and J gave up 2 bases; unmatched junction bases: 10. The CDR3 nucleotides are TGTGCCAGCAGGGTAGATCGACAGGGACCCTACGAGCAGTACTTC. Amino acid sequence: CASRVDRQGPYEQYF.

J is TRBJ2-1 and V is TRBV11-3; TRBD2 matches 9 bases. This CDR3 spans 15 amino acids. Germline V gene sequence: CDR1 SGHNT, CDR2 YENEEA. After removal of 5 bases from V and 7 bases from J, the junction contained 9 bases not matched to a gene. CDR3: CASSLRGAGGNEQFF. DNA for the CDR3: TGTGCCAGCAGCCTCCGCGGTGCGGGAGGGAATGAGCAGTTCTTC. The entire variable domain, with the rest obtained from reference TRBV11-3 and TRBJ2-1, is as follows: EAGVVQSPRYKIIEKKQPVAFWCNPISGHNTLYWYLQNLGQGPELLIRYENEEAVDDSQLPKDRFSAERLKGVDSTLKIQPAELGDSAVYLCASSLRGAGGNEQFFGPGTRLTVL.

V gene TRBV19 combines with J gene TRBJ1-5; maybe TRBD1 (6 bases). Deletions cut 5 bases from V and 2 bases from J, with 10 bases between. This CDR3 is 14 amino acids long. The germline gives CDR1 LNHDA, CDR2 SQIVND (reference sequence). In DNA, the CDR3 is TGTGCCAGTAGTCCGTACAGGGGCAATCAGCCCCAGCATTTT. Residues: CASSPYRGNQPQHF.

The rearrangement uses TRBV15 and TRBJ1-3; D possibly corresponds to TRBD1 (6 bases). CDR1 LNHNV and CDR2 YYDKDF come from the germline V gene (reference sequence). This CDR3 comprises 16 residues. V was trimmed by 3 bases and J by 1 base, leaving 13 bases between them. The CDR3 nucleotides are TGTGCCACCAGCAGGATGGGGGGCGTATCTGGAAACACCATATATTTT. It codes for CATSRMGGVSGNTIYF.